The 28 T cell receptor beta chains given below trace back to one sample, sequenced in a study of blood T cells in healthy people across ages. Alongside a J-beta primer mix, a sample-barcoded 5' primer served in a second PCR lasting roughly 6 to 11 cycles. TCRdb itself ran the 5' RACE reads through MiXCR, one entry per CDR3 protein. The sample contains approximately 800,000 distinct CDR3 sequences, 35% to 60% of which appear only once. Sequenced input: blood. Source of these receptors: a man older than 75 in good health.

The table lists this clonotype with a few counts. This rearrangement joins TRBV6-6 to TRBJ2-4; no firm D call. The CDR3 contains 14 residues. The V end was cut by 5 bases, the J end by 6 bases, with 14 bases between. Germline assignment: CDR1 MNHNY and CDR2 SVGAGI (reference sequence). CDR3 nucleotides: TGTGCCAGCAGTCCTCGCGGAGTTGGAAACATTCAGTACTTC. Translation gives CASSPRGVGNIQYF.

This rearrangement joins TRBV21-1 to TRBJ2-7; the D call TRBD2 from the table was never checked on the DNA. TRBV21-1 is labeled a pseudogene. This CDR3 has 15 residues. The CDR3 DNA sequence: TGTGCCAGCAGCAAACTAGCGGGGAACTCCTACGAGCAGTACTTC. Amino acids: CASSKLAGNSYEQYF.

V and J are TRBV20-1 and TRBJ2-5, with D hard to call. The CDR3 spans 11 residues. Per germline, CDR1 DFQATT and CDR2 SNEGSKA (reference sequence). The CDR3 sequence: CSGADRETQYF. In nucleotides, the CDR3 is TGCAGCGGCGCGGACCGTGAGACCCAGTACTTC.

This clonotype was counted a few times. The germline gene is not matched at one end of the junction; a read error may be the cause. The chain employs TRBV12-3 or TRBV12-4 and TRBJ1-6, with 7 bases fitting TRBD1. The length of the CDR3 is 14 residues. The DNA for the CDR3 is TGTGCCAGCAACTTACAGGGGAAAGGTTCACCCCCCCACTTT. This encodes CASNLQGKGSPPHF.

This clonotype was counted ten times or more. The chain combines TRBV7-2 with TRBJ2-3, with no clear D. The CDR3 extends over 14 amino acids. Per the germline V gene, CDR1 is SGHTA and CDR2 is FQGNSA. Trimming pared 1 base from V and 0 bases from J, leaving 5 bases between. The CDR3 sequence is CASSLDFSTDTQYF. CDR3 DNA sequence: TGTGCCAGCAGCTTAGACTTTAGCACAGATACGCAGTATTTT.

The table lists this clonotype with a count of one. A read error is possible here, since a much larger clone lies one base away. The CDR3 DNA is TGTGCCAGCAGCGTAGCTGGGGCCAACGCCCTGACTTTC. Translating gives CASSVAGANALTF. This chain connects TRBV9 to TRBJ2-6; the D gene is possibly TRBD1 (5 bases). The germline V gene has CDR1 SGDLS and CDR2 YYNGEE. The CDR3 consists of 13 residues.

This chain connects TRBV7-9 to TRBJ2-1; D possibly corresponds to TRBD1 (6 bases). V was cut by 2 bases and J by 9 bases, with 11 bases left in between. Germline V gene lookup returns CDR1 SEHNR and CDR2 FQNEAQ (reference sequence). The CDR3 has 13 residues. The CDR3 coding sequence is TGTGCCAGCAGCTTATTTCAAGGGGGTGAGCAGTTCTTC. Translated, it gives CASSLFQGGEQFF.

The rearrangement uses TRBV5-1 and TRBJ2-1; 7 bases match TRBD2. CDR1 is SGHRS and CDR2 is YFSETQ in the germline V gene. This CDR3 contains 15 residues. The ends lost 4 bases at V and 7 bases at J; junction bases unmatched: 11. The CDR3 DNA reads as TGCGCCAGCAGCATAACGGGGGGTATGGGAAATGAGCAGTTCTTC. This gives the protein CASSITGGMGNEQFF.

This chain connects TRBV4-3 to TRBJ1-2; the D gene is possibly TRBD1 (6 bases). This CDR3 spans 15 amino acids. CDR1 and CDR2 (germline): LGHNA, YSLEER. The V end was cut by 0 bases, the J end by 4 bases, with 12 bases between. As DNA, the CDR3 is TGCGCCAGCAGCCAAGATATGGACAGCATCTATGGCTACACCTTC. Encoded protein: CASSQDMDSIYGYTF.

This clonotype was observed a handful of times. The chain has TRBV20-1 and TRBJ2-1; D may match TRBD1 or TRBD2 (5 bases each). Germline-derived CDR1 and CDR2 are DFQATT and SNEGSKA (reference sequence). This CDR3 has 11 amino acids. Trimming removed 5 bases from V and 10 bases from J, with 12 bases in between. CDR3 sequence (DNA): TGCAGTGCTCGCCGGGGCGCGGAGCAGTTCTTC. Protein sequence: CSARRGAEQFF.

This chain uses TRBV7-2 with TRBJ2-1; no firm D call. The CDR3 is 13 amino acids. V was cut by 1 base and J by 6 bases, with 7 bases left in between. Germline V gene sequence: CDR1 SGHTA, CDR2 FQGNSA. As DNA, the CDR3 is TGTGCCAGCAGCTTAGAACGCCTCAATGAGCAGTTCTTC. It yields the protein CASSLERLNEQFF. Looking up the rest from reference TRBV7-2 and TRBJ2-1 gives the full variable domain: GAGVSQSPSNKVTEKGKDVELRCDPISGHTALYWYRQSLGQGLEFLIYFQGNSAPDKSGLPSDRFSAERTGGSVSTLTIQRTQQEDSAVYLCASSLERLNEQFFGPGTRLTVL.

The table lists this clonotype with many counts. The chain employs TRBV3-1 and TRBJ1-1, with D possibly TRBD1 on 5 matching bases. The CDR3 runs 15 residues. Germline V lookup: CDR1 LGHDT, CDR2 YNNKEL (reference sequence). V was trimmed by 4 bases and J by 0 bases, leaving 12 bases between them. The CDR3 here is CASSPLTAMNTEAFF. The CDR3 DNA is TGTGCCAGCAGCCCGCTGACAGCAATGAACACTGAAGCTTTCTTT.

There are a few counts of this clonotype. This chain connects TRBV7-2 to TRBJ2-2, with D possibly being TRBD2 (5 bases). CDR1 is SGHTA and CDR2 is FQGNSA in the germline V gene. V was shortened by 5 bases and J by 0 bases, with 10 bases between the two germline ends. This CDR3 contains 15 residues. CDR3 protein: CASSASGTNTGELFF. CDR3 in DNA: TGTGCCAGCAGCGCCTCCGGGACGAACACCGGGGAGCTGTTTTTT.

On this clonotype: This may be a read error: a much more frequent sequence differs by one nucleotide. The CDR3 is CSGYRGSWDGYTF. CDR3 DNA sequence: TGCAGCGGTTACAGGGGAAGTTGGGATGGCTACACCTTC. V usage is TRBV29-1 and J usage is TRBJ1-2, with 7 bases that match TRBD1. In germline, CDR1 is SQVTM, CDR2 ANQGSEA. The CDR3 extends over 13 amino acids. The J segment lost 6 bases and the V segment lost 7 bases, leaving 11 bases of the junction unmatched.

To note about this clonotype: A much larger clone is a single base away; this may be a read error. The V call is TRBV20-1, the J call TRBJ2-3; D may be TRBD2 (5 bases). This CDR3 is built from 14 residues. CDR1 DFQATT and CDR2 SNEGSKA come from the germline V gene (reference sequence). The DNA of the CDR3 is TGCAGTGCTACACTAGGCGTTAGCACAAATACGCAGTATTTT. The encoded protein is CSATLGVSTNTQYF.

The chain links TRBV7-2 to TRBJ1-5; the match to TRBD1 covers 10 bases. The length of the CDR3 is 16 residues. Germline lookup yields CDR1 SGHTA and CDR2 FQGNSA. Trimming removed 4 bases from V and 4 bases from J; junction bases left unmatched: 7. This CDR3 reads CASSSGTGELNQPQHF. CDR3 nucleotides: TGTGCCAGCAGCTCCGGGACAGGGGAGTTGAATCAGCCCCAGCATTTT. Drawing the rest from reference TRBV7-2 and TRBJ1-5, the complete variable domain is GAGVSQSPSNKVTEKGKDVELRCDPISGHTALYWYRQSLGQGLEFLIYFQGNSAPDKSGLPSDRFSAERTGGSVSTLTIQRTQQEDSAVYLCASSSGTGELNQPQHFGDGTRLSIL.

In this sample, this clonotype turned up many times. The chain combines TRBV9 with TRBJ2-1; 7 bases map to TRBD1. Looked up from germline, CDR1 is SGDLS and CDR2 is YYNGEE. V was clipped by 4 bases and J by 9 bases; unmatched bases: 4. There are 12 residues in the CDR3. The CDR3 DNA follows: TGTGCCAGCAGCTTGGGACAGCCTGAGCAGTTCTTC. Amino acids: CASSLGQPEQFF.

The gene calls are TRBV7-2 and TRBJ2-1; 7 nucleotides agree with TRBD2. Germline trimming cut 0 bases from V and 6 bases from J; bases unmatched to any gene: 11. CDR1 and CDR2 from the germline V gene are SGHTA and FQGNSA. This CDR3 spans 17 amino acids. CDR3 sequence reads: CASSLAPLAPSGNEQFF. The CDR3 bases are TGTGCCAGCAGCTTAGCGCCACTAGCGCCTTCAGGCAATGAGCAGTTCTTC. The entire variable domain, with the rest obtained from reference TRBV7-2 and TRBJ2-1, is as follows: GAGVSQSPSNKVTEKGKDVELRCDPISGHTALYWYRQSLGQGLEFLIYFQGNSAPDKSGLPSDRFSAERTGGSVSTLTIQRTQQEDSAVYLCASSLAPLAPSGNEQFFGPGTRLTVL.

V is TRBV5-1 and J is TRBJ2-7; no clear D. Germline loops: CDR1 SGHRS, CDR2 YFSETQ. Trimming removed 0 bases from V and 0 bases from J, with 10 bases in between. The CDR3 runs to 15 residues. The CDR3 DNA follows: TGCGCCAGCAGCTTGGTACGGATCTCCTCCTACGAGCAGTACTTC. Its protein product is CASSLVRISSYEQYF.

This clonotype was detected ten times or more. This chain joins TRBV24-1 and TRBJ2-3; D remains ambiguous. The CDR3 consists of 13 residues. V shed 2 bases and J shed 6 bases, with 8 bases lying between them. Germline V gene data show CDR1 as KGHDR and CDR2 as SFDVKD. Written as DNA, the CDR3 is TGTGCCACCAGTGATTCAAGATTGGATACGCAGTATTTT. Amino acid sequence: CATSDSRLDTQYF.

The chain links TRBV4-2 to TRBJ1-5; possibly TRBD1 for D (6 bases). This CDR3 has 14 amino acids. Trimming pared 2 bases from V and 5 bases from J, leaving 10 bases between. Looked up from germline, CDR1 is LGHNA and CDR2 is YNFKEQ. The CDR3 sequence: CASSQPDRYQPQHF. In nucleotides, the CDR3 is TGTGCCAGCAGCCAACCGGACAGATATCAGCCCCAGCATTTT.

This clonotype was counted only a few times. This chain joins TRBV4-2 and TRBJ2-1; no clear D gene. V lost 0 bases and J lost 8, with 14 bases in between. The CDR3 extends over 15 amino acids. Looked up from germline, CDR1 is LGHNA and CDR2 is YNFKEQ. The CDR3 protein is CASSQEVGRWDEQFF. DNA for the CDR3: TGTGCCAGCAGCCAAGAAGTTGGGCGATGGGATGAGCAGTTCTTC.

The rearrangement links TRBV7-8 to TRBJ2-1; D call uncertain. CDR1 is SGHVS, CDR2 FQNEAQ, per germline. The CDR3 covers 13 residues. Trimming removed 5 bases from V and 14 bases from J, with 19 bases in between. The CDR3 coding sequence is TGTGCCAGCAGCCCCCCGTTAGGGCAATCCGAGTTCTTC. Amino acids: CASSPPLGQSEFF.

This rearrangement joins TRBV10-3 to TRBJ2-1, with 10 bases lining up with TRBD1. The V gene's germline CDR1 is ENHRY and CDR2 SYGVKD. The CDR3 is made up of 14 amino acids. The V and J ends lost 2 bases and 9 bases, in that order; junction bases with no gene match: 4. CDR3 loop: CAISEGTGEGEQFF. In DNA form, the CDR3 reads TGTGCCATCAGTGAGGGGACAGGGGAAGGTGAGCAGTTCTTC.

V is TRBV12-3 or TRBV12-4 and J is TRBJ2-7; weak D call: TRBD2 (6 bases). The CDR3 is 14 residues long. Trimming shortened V by 6 bases and J by 6 bases, and 18 bases separated the two germline ends. The chain's CDR3 is CASSSLALAGEQYF. The CDR3 DNA reads as TGTGCCAGCAGCTCACTAGCATTGGCCGGCGAGCAGTACTTC.

The rearrangement joins TRBV20-1 to TRBJ2-7; TRBD2 matches 9 bases. The length of the CDR3 is 12 residues. CDR1 DFQATT and CDR2 SNEGSKA come from the germline V gene (reference sequence). V trimming: 0 bases; J trimming: 10 bases; junction bases outside the gene matches: 4. The CDR3 nucleotides read TGCAGTGCTAGAGAAATTAGCGGGAGTCAGTACTTC. Translated, it gives CSAREISGSQYF.

The table lists this clonotype with many counts. The chain combines TRBV28 with TRBJ2-5, with D maybe TRBD2 (5 bases). The tail of the sequence fits TRBJ2-7 better, so the J call may be wrong. The germline gives CDR1 MDHEN, CDR2 SYDVKM. The CDR3 is 13 amino acids. As DNA, the CDR3 is TGTGCCAGCAGTTTAACCGGGGTCTACGAGCAGTACTTC. Translation: CASSLTGVYEQYF.

The CDR3: CASSRGTTHLTQLAKNIQYF. The CDR3 nucleotides are TGCGCCAGCAGCCGTGGCACTACCCATCTAACCCAACTAGCCAAAAACATTCAGTACTTC. V is TRBV4-1 and J is TRBJ2-4, with no clear D. V lost 4 bases to trimming and J lost 0 bases, with 25 bases between them. Germline CDR1 is MGHRA and CDR2 is YSYEKL. The CDR3 consists of 20 residues.